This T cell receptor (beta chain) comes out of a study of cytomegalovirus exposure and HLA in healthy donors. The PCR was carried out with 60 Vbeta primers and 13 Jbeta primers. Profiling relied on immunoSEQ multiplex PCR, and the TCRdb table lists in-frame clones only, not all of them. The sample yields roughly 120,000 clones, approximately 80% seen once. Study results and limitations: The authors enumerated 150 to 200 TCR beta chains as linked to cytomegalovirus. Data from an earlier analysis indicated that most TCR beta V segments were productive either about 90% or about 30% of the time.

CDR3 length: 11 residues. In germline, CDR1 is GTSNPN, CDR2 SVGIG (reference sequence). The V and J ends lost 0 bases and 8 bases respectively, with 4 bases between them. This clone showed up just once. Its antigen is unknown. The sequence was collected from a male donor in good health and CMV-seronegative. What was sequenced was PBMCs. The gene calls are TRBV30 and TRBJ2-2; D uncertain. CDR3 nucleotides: TGTGCCTGGAGTGTCGGGGGGGAGCTGTTTTTT. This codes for CAWSVGGELFF. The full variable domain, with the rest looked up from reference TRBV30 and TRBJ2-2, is SQTIHQWPATLVQPVGSPLSLECTVEGTSNPNLYWYRQAAGRGLQLLFYSVGIGQISSEVPQNLSASRPQDRQFILSSKKLLLSDSGFYLCAWSVGGELFFGEGSRLTVL.